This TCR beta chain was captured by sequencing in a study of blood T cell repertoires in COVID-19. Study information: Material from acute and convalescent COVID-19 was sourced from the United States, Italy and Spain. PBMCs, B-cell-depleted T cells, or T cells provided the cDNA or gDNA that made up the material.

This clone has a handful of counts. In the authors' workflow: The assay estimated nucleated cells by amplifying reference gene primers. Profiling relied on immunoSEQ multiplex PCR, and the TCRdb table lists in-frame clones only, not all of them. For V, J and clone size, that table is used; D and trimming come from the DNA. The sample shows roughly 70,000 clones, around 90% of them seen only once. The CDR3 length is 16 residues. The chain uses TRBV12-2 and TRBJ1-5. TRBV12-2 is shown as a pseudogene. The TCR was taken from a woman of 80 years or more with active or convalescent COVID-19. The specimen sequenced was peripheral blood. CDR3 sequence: CASPLLKAAGNQPQHF. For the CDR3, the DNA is TGTGCAAGTCCCCTCCTTAAGGCGGCTGGTAATCAGCCCCAGCATTTT.